Listed here are 21 T cell receptor beta chains from one sample, sequenced in a study of blood T cell repertoires in COVID-19. Generated by immunoSEQ multiplex PCR, the TCRdb table keeps only in-frame clones and is missing some. The top ten hold about 4% of the sample, which has 210,000 or so clones, 80% to 90% seen once. The sequenced sample was PBMCs or T cells enriched from blood (not recorded which). The receptors derive from a woman aged 30 to 39 who had been exposed to COVID-19.

CDR3 region: CASTPGQAIYGYTF. The CDR3 coding sequence is TGTGCCAGTACTCCCGGACAAGCCATCTATGGCTACACCTTC. The chain combines TRBV19 with TRBJ1-2; maybe TRBD1 (5 bases). Germline CDR1 reads LNHDA; CDR2 reads SQIVND (reference sequence). Between the trimmed V and J ends, which lost 7 bases and 4 bases, there was a span of 16 bases. The CDR3 is 14 residues long. The variable domain in full, completed from reference TRBV19 and TRBJ1-2, reads DGGITQSPKYLFRKEGQNVTLSCEQNLNHDAMYWYRQDPGQGLRLIYYSQIVNDFQKGDIAEGYSVSREKKESFPLTVTSAQKNPTAFYLCASTPGQAIYGYTFGSGTRLTVV.

This clone appeared a few times. The rearrangement links TRBV5-8 to TRBJ2-7, with 7 bases lining up with TRBD1. Losses at the gene ends were 0 bases for V and 2 bases for J; bases not matched to a gene: 5. The CDR3 sequence is 15 residues long. Germline-derived CDR1 and CDR2 are SGHTS and YDEGEE. CDR3 in amino acids: CASSLVAGGAYEQYF. The CDR3 region has the DNA TGTGCCAGCAGCTTGGTGGCAGGGGGAGCCTACGAGCAGTACTTC.

V and J are TRBV6-4 and TRBJ2-1; perhaps TRBD2 as D (5 bases). CDR3 size: 16 residues. Germline CDR1 and CDR2: MRHNA and SNTAGT. V gave up 3 bases and J gave up 6 bases, with 18 bases separating them. The CDR3 sequence: CASSEFVLGGCNEQFF. DNA for the CDR3: TGTGCCAGCAGTGAATTTGTACTAGGCGGTTGCAATGAGCAGTTCTTC.

This clone was counted many times. The chain recombines TRBV6-1 with TRBJ1-1; 11 bases are a match to TRBD1. CDR1 and CDR2 from the germline V gene are MNHNS and SASEGT. This CDR3 has 13 amino acids. Trimming cost V 1 base and J 10 bases; bases outside gene matches: 2. The CDR3 loop reads CASSEGDRGLAFF. The CDR3 nucleotides read TGTGCCAGCAGTGAAGGGGACAGGGGGTTAGCTTTCTTT.

V is TRBV9 and J is TRBJ2-6; D gene uncertain. V was shortened by 4 bases and J by 0 bases, with 14 bases between the two germline ends. CDR1 and CDR2 (germline): SGDLS, YYNGEE. This CDR3 is 17 amino acids long. Here the CDR3 reads CASSNTRGGSGANVLTF. DNA for the CDR3: TGTGCCAGCAGCAACACTCGCGGCGGCTCTGGGGCCAACGTCCTGACTTTC.

V usage is TRBV11-2 and J usage is TRBJ2-7; 7 bases fit TRBD2. J was trimmed by 7 bases and V by 0 bases; bases with no gene match: 3. Germline V gene data show CDR1 as SGHAT and CDR2 as FQNNGV. The length of the CDR3 is 13 residues. DNA of the CDR3: TGTGCCAGCAGCTTAGAGCCAGCGGGGGAGCAGTACTTC. Translation gives CASSLEPAGEQYF.

The genes are TRBV28 and TRBJ2-7, with 8 bases identical to TRBD2. The CDR3 has 18 residues. CDR1 is MDHEN and CDR2 is SYDVKM in the germline V gene. V lost 7 bases and J lost 4; bases outside the gene matches: 21. The CDR3 nucleotides are TGTGCCAGCACCCCTGAAAGCGGGAGTTGGGGGGGTAGGTACGAGCAGTACTTC. Translating gives CASTPESGSWGGRYEQYF.

The chain carries TRBV20-1 and TRBJ2-1, with D unresolved. CDR3 length equals 11 residues. The V gene's germline CDR1 is DFQATT and CDR2 SNEGSKA (reference sequence). V shed 3 bases and J shed 6 bases, with 6 bases lying between them. CDR3 sequence reads: CSARGSNEQFF. The CDR3 nucleotides are TGCAGTGCTAGGGGCAGCAATGAGCAGTTCTTC.

This clone was detected only once. V is TRBV19 and J is TRBJ1-4, with D uncertain. Between the trimmed V and J ends, which lost 5 bases and 2 bases, there was a span of 12 bases. CDR1 and CDR2 from the germline V gene are LNHDA and SQIVND (reference sequence). This CDR3 comprises 15 residues. The CDR3 region is CASSPRTLTNEKLFF. The CDR3 nucleotides are TGTGCCAGTAGTCCGAGGACTCTTACTAATGAAAAACTGTTTTTT.

In this sample, this clone turned up once. This chain uses TRBV5-1 with TRBJ2-1; 7 bases are shared with TRBD2. From germline, CDR1 is SGHRS and CDR2 YFSETQ. The CDR3 totals 17 residues. The junction had 16 bases not matched to a gene; V was cut back by 3 bases and J by 7 bases. This CDR3 is CASSWPSLAGAVNEQFF. The CDR3, as DNA: TGCGCCAGCAGCTGGCCCTCCTTGGCGGGAGCAGTTAATGAGCAGTTCTTC.

The rearrangement links TRBV15 to TRBJ1-6; D remains unclear. There are 16 residues in the CDR3. Deletions cut 0 bases from V and 0 bases from J, with 6 bases between. The germline V gene has CDR1 LNHNV and CDR2 YYDKDF (reference sequence). The CDR3 nucleotides are TGTGCCACCAGCAGAGATGCTAGCTCCTATAATTCACCCCTCCACTTT. Translated, it gives CATSRDASSYNSPLHF.

This clone was seen just once. The J gene is TRBJ1-2, the V gene TRBV5-4; 8 bases fit TRBD1. Germline lookup yields CDR1 SGHNT and CDR2 YYREEE (reference sequence). Losses at the gene ends were 5 bases for V and 3 bases for J; bases not matched to a gene: 15. This CDR3 is built from 17 residues. The CDR3 nucleotides read TGTGCCAGCAGGACACGGAGTGCAGGGGGCTGGGACTATGGCTACACCTTC. Translating gives CASRTRSAGGWDYGYTF.

The chain uses TRBV5-1 and TRBJ2-3; the match to TRBD2 covers 15 bases. Germline V lookup: CDR1 SGHRS, CDR2 YFSETQ. After removal of 3 bases from V and 3 bases from J, the junction contained 2 bases not matched to a gene. This CDR3 is 16 amino acids long. The CDR3 reads CASSSGLAGGTDTQYF. In nucleotides, the CDR3 is TGCGCCAGCAGCTCGGGACTAGCGGGAGGTACAGATACGCAGTATTTT.

This chain uses TRBV4-2 with TRBJ2-7; D may be TRBD2 (5 bases). Germline CDR1 and CDR2: LGHNA and YNFKEQ. V gave up 1 base and J gave up 4 bases, with 8 bases separating them. This CDR3 is 13 amino acids long. The CDR3 coding sequence is TGTGCCAGCAGCCAAGTCGGGGATTACGAGCAGTACTTC. It yields the protein CASSQVGDYEQYF.

The V gene is TRBV27, the J gene TRBJ1-5; D gene ambiguous. Between the trimmed V and J ends, which lost 7 bases and 3 bases, there was a span of 25 bases. The CDR3 is made up of 18 amino acids. Germline V gene lookup returns CDR1 MNHEY and CDR2 SMNVEV (reference sequence). CDR3 in DNA: TGTGCCAGCACCATTTACCCCCCCAGGCCCCCACACAATCAGCCCCAGCATTTT. This codes for CASTIYPPRPPHNQPQHF.

J is TRBJ2-3 and V is TRBV30; D is uncertain. V lost 2 bases and J 1 base, leaving 13 bases between the germline ends. Germline CDR1 reads GTSNPN; CDR2 reads SVGIG (reference sequence). This CDR3 region has 15 residues. For the CDR3, the DNA is TGTGCCTGGAGTTGGAGCCTCCGAGGCACAGATACGCAGTATTTT. Protein product: CAWSWSLRGTDTQYF.

This chain joins TRBV7-2 and TRBJ2-3; D gene unclear. The CDR3 runs 18 residues. From germline, CDR1 is SGHTA and CDR2 FQGNSA. V gave up 5 bases and J gave up 8 bases, with 29 bases separating them. The CDR3 region has the DNA TGTGCCAGCAGCCCCCGTGGTCTCGTACCCCTACAATGGGCTACGCAGTATTTT. As protein: CASSPRGLVPLQWATQYF.

This chain's CDR3 is CATDSGRSTDTQYF. CDR3 bases: TGTGCCACAGATAGCGGACGGAGCACAGATACGCAGTATTTT. The chain carries TRBV24-1 and TRBJ2-3; D possibly corresponds to TRBD2 (6 bases). The CDR3 runs to 14 residues. The germline V gene encodes CDR1 KGHDR and CDR2 SFDVKD. Trimming stripped 10 bases from V and 0 bases from J, with 13 bases between.

The rearrangement joins TRBV2 to TRBJ1-2; 8 nucleotides align to TRBD1. This CDR3 is 15 amino acids long. The junction had 9 bases not matched to a gene; V was cut back by 6 bases and J by 3 bases. Germline-derived CDR1 and CDR2 are SNHLY and FYNNEI. For the CDR3, the DNA is TGTGCCAGCAGCGGTGGGGACAGGTTATACTATGGCTACACCTTC. This gives the protein CASSGGDRLYYGYTF.

The chain carries TRBV2 and TRBJ1-5; no firm D call. V lost 6 bases and J lost 5, with 8 bases in between. The CDR3 contains 12 residues. CDR1 is SNHLY and CDR2 is FYNNEI in the germline V gene. CDR3 residues: CASRGGYQPQHF. Written as DNA, the CDR3 is TGTGCCAGCAGGGGAGGGTATCAGCCCCAGCATTTT.

This clone came up once. V is TRBV5-6 and J is TRBJ1-1; 8 nucleotides match TRBD1. The CDR3 is 14 residues long. Germline V lookup: CDR1 SGHDT, CDR2 YYEEEE. V lost 4 bases, J lost 5 bases, and 7 bases stayed unmatched. CDR3 loop: CASSAQGAGTEAFF. The CDR3 nucleotides are TGTGCCAGCAGCGCTCAGGGGGCAGGGACTGAAGCTTTCTTT.